Below, one T cell receptor (beta chain) is given with its context. Its antigen remains unidentified. These data come from a study of cytomegalovirus exposure and HLA in healthy donors. Regarding the study as a whole: Specificity of three CMV-associated chains for CMV antigens was verified in vitro.

Vbeta (60) and Jbeta (13) primers were used in the PCR. Measured with immunoSEQ multiplex PCR; TCRdb has only the in-frame clones, and not every one. Among 150,000 to 200,000 clones listed, approximately 77% were seen once. CDR1 and CDR2 (germline): SGHRS, YFSETQ. V shed 0 bases and J shed 3 bases, with 13 bases lying between them. The CDR3 length is 15 residues. The sample comprised PBMCs. The gene calls are TRBV5-1 and TRBJ2-7; TRBD2 might be the D (6 bases). This TCR came from a male donor in good health and CMV-seronegative. CDR3 protein: CASSLAPGGFYEQYF. CDR3 in DNA: TGCGCCAGCAGCTTGGCCCCCGGGGGTTTCTACGAGCAGTACTTC.